This T cell receptor (beta chain) was obtained from a study of blood T cell repertoires in COVID-19 (dated by TCRdb to 2020 to 2022). Regarding the research as a whole: Samples covering the acute and convalescent phases of COVID-19 were provided by collaborators in the United States, Italy and Spain. Samples were obtained from the ongoing ImmuneRACE study (first 160 participants) and from over a thousand subjects provided by 6 global collaborators. Where HLA class I and class II types were available, the types were taken from metadata supplied by the sample provider, not from assay-based typing. The prospective study material was composed of cDNA or gDNA derived from T cells, B-cell-depleted T cells, or PBMCs. Deeply sampled blood TCRbeta repertoires from subjects exposed to, actively infected with, or recovered from COVID-19 were included in the dataset. The repertoires were released in a freely available public database meant as a resource for research on the immune response to SARS-CoV-2. Sample metadata almost always included a de-identified subject ID, COVID-19 status, age in years and sex.

Its CDR3 holds 12 amino acids, cysteine through phenylalanine. Of the read, only the CDR3 DNA is kept; its 36 bases are in frame from base 1. A distance of 16 bases separates the germline ends of V and J, which lose 6 bases and 11 bases respectively. The germline V gene encodes CDR1 SNHLY and CDR2 FYNNEI. The collaborating institutions used their own protocols to collect whole blood in K2EDTA tubes. For TCRbeta analysis, collaborator samples were shipped as frozen whole blood, as isolated PBMCs, or as DNA extracted from either sample type. Regarding this clone: Its antigen is not yet known. No base quality values were provided; no much bigger clone lies one nucleotide off.

Findings and caveats that apply to the study as a whole: How much clinical and demographic metadata was included differed by source and by participant, and the metadata was provided uncurated.

The immunoSEQ Assay, a bias-controlled multiplex PCR, was used to amplify TCRbeta CDR3 regions from genomic DNA. In the original analysis: Within the assay, amplification of reference gene primers was used to estimate how many nucleated cells each sample contained. To quantify the absolute abundance of each unique TCRbeta CDR3 rearrangement, sequence reads were collapsed and filtered. For each sample, productive Simpson clonality was calculated by taking the square root of Simpson's diversity index across productive rearrangements. Imported from immuneACCESS, the table was reduced by TCRdb to in-frame sequences with V and J called. These copies leave out some clones; in studies compared against another copy, an unresolved V gene accounts for under half, and the cause of the remainder is not known. V, J and clone size reflect that table, while D and trimming were determined from the DNA. Across this sample there are about 200,000 clones, with approximately 83% seen only once. The ten largest account for 2% to 3% of the sample.

The specimen was peripheral blood. Recombination linked TRBV2 to TRBJ1-1, with the D gene uncertain. This TCR was recovered from a woman aged 40 to 49 with active or convalescent COVID-19. The CDR3 loop reads CASSTTEVWAFF. In nucleotides, the sequence is TGTGCCAGCAGCACCACGGAGGTGTGGGCTTTCTTT.